The rows below give T cell receptor beta chains drawn from one sample of a study of blood T cell repertoires in COVID-19. The repertoire was sequenced with immunoSEQ multiplex PCR; TCRdb's copy has only in-frame clones and lacks some. Seen here are around 92,000 clones, roughly 84% observed once, and the top ten hold 13%. Sequencing was done on a sample of peripheral blood. The source is a woman aged 60-75 years in a cohort sampled during active or convalescent COVID-19. Each CDR3 is given with its conserved first and last residue. The D gene is left open where the match is weak. The size entry is marked missing in some rows and otherwise reads once, few, many or a size class.

TRBV9,TRBJ1-1,.,.,TGTGCCAGCAGCGTAGAAGGGTCTGGAGGGAACACTGAAGCTTTCTTT,CASSVEGSGGNTEAFF
TRBV9,TRBJ2-7,.,TRBD1,TGTGCCAGCGGAACAGGGGCGCACGAGCAGTACTTC,CASGTGAHEQYF
TRBV19,TRBJ1-4,.,TRBD1,TGTGCCAGTAGTATAAGGGGGCGAAATGAAAAACTGTTTTTT,CASSIRGRNEKLFF
TRBV10-3,TRBJ2-7,.,TRBD2,TGTGCCACCCGGGGGGTATCAGCCTACGAGCAGTACTTC,CATRGVSAYEQYF
TRBV4-1,TRBJ2-5,.,TRBD2,TGCGCCAGCAGCCGGGGACTAGCGGGGGGGTCAGGAGAGACCCAGTACTTC,CASSRGLAGGSGETQYF
TRBV5-1,TRBJ2-5,.,TRBD2,TGCGCCAGCAGCTTGGAGGGACTAGCGGGGTACCAAGAGACCCAGTACTTC,CASSLEGLAGYQETQYF
TRBV7-3,TRBJ2-3,.,.,TGTGCCAGCACGTCGCATTCGGCAGATACGCAGTATTTT,CASTSHSADTQYF
TRBV7-8,TRBJ2-7,once,.,TGTGCCAGCAGCCGGGGAGCGCAGCTCTACGAGCAGTACTTC,CASSRGAQLYEQYF
TRBV5-6,TRBJ2-7,.,TRBD1,TGTGCCAGCAGCGCGGGACAGGGCAATGCTCCCGAGCAGTACTTC,CASSAGQGNAPEQYF
TRBV5-1,TRBJ2-5,.,TRBD1,TGCGCCAGCAGCTCAGCTAAAGGGACAGCCCAAGAGACCCAGTACTTC,CASSSAKGTAQETQYF
TRBV3-1/TRBV3-2,TRBJ1-6,.,.,TGTGCCAGCAGCAGAGGCCGTAATTCACCCCTCCACTTT,CASSRGRNSPLHF
TRBV28,TRBJ2-7,.,.,TGTGCCAGCAGTAGTGACGGGTTACTCTACGAGCAGTACTTC,CASSSDGLLYEQYF
TRBV7-9,TRBJ1-4,.,.,TGTGCCAGCAGCTTAGAGGGACTACTTAATGAAAAACTGTTTTTT,CASSLEGLLNEKLFF
TRBV2,TRBJ1-2,.,.,TGTGCCAGCAGTGACGGCAGACTTAACTATGGCTACACCTTC,CASSDGRLNYGYTF
TRBV11-2,TRBJ2-7,.,TRBD2,TGTGCCAGCATCCCGATCCTCGGGGGAGGGCCTAGAGAGCAGTACTTC,CASIPILGGGPREQYF
TRBV5-1,TRBJ2-2,.,TRBD1,TGCGCCAGCAGTTACTCAGGGGGCGCCGGCGGGGAGCTGTTTTTT,CASSYSGGAGGELFF
TRBV5-4,TRBJ2-3,.,.,TGTGCCAGCAGCTTGTTTAGCAACACAGATACGCAGTATTTT,CASSLFSNTDTQYF
TRBV7-3,TRBJ2-1,.,TRBD2,TGTGCCAGCAGCTCCAGGACTAGCTCCTACAATGAGCAGTTCTTC,CASSSRTSSYNEQFF
TRBV11-2,TRBJ1-5,.,.,TGTGCCAGCAGTGGCGGCCAGGGTAGCAATCAGCCCCAGCATTTT,CASSGGQGSNQPQHF
TRBV19,TRBJ2-6,.,TRBD2,TGTGCCAGTAGTGACTTCGGGAGGAAATTCTCTGGGGCCAACGTCCTGACTTTC,CASSDFGRKFSGANVLTF
TRBV6-6,TRBJ2-5,.,TRBD2,TGTGCCAGCAGACAGCGGGAGAGGGGAGAGACCCAGTACTTC,CASRQRERGETQYF
TRBV5-1,TRBJ2-5,.,.,TGCGCCAGCAGCTTGGATATACAAGAGACCCAGTACTTC,CASSLDIQETQYF
TRBV3-1/TRBV3-2,TRBJ1-1,once,.,TGTGCCAGCAGCCAAGGGTTGAGTGGCACTGAAGCTTTCTTT,CASSQGLSGTEAFF
TRBV6-5,TRBJ1-6,.,.,TGTGCCAGCAGTTTCCAGGAACGAAATTCACCCCTCCACTTT,CASSFQERNSPLHF
TRBV5-1,TRBJ2-1,few,.,TGCGCCAGCAGCTGGGCCCGGACGGGAGCAACGAATGAGCAGTTCTTC,CASSWARTGATNEQFF
TRBV9,TRBJ2-5,once,TRBD2,TGTGCCAGCAGCGTAGCACGGGGGGGAGAAGAGACCCAGTACTTC,CASSVARGGEETQYF
TRBV5-6,TRBJ2-3,.,.,TGTGCATCAAGGGGGGGCTCAGATACGCAGTATTTT,CASRGGSDTQYF
TRBV4-1,TRBJ1-5,once,.,TGCGCCAGCAGCCAAGATCCCGCCAGGGCCATTGGGAATCAGCCCCAGCATTTT,CASSQDPARAIGNQPQHF
TRBV5-1,TRBJ2-7,.,.,TGCGCCAGCAGCTTGGTAGGGAGATCCTACGAGCAGTACTTC,CASSLVGRSYEQYF
TRBV6-4,TRBJ1-4,.,TRBD1,TGTGCCAGCAGTGCGACAGGGCCCCCCGATGAAAAACTGTTTTTT,CASSATGPPDEKLFF
TRBV5-6,TRBJ2-5,.,.,TGTGCCAGCAGTTTGTTGGTACAGGGAGCGGAGACCCAGTACTTC,CASSLLVQGAETQYF
TRBV28,TRBJ1-5,.,.,TGTGCCAGCAGTTTGAAACCCACAGGCAATCAGCCCCAGCATTTT,CASSLKPTGNQPQHF
TRBV7-2,TRBJ2-3,.,.,TGTGCCAGCAGCTTAGAACTACTGGCAGATACGCAGTATTTT,CASSLELLADTQYF
TRBV23-1,TRBJ1-5,.,.,TGCGCCAGCAGTACCAGGGTACGACAGCCCCAGCATTTT,CASSTRVRQPQHF
TRBV11-2,TRBJ2-3,.,TRBD2,TGTGCCAGCAGCTTATCGAGTAGCGGGGGGGCAGATACGCAGTATTTT,CASSLSSSGGADTQYF
TRBV6-5,TRBJ2-1,.,TRBD2,TGTGCCAGCCGGCCTAGCGGGAGCAATGAGCAGTTCTTC,CASRPSGSNEQFF
TRBV2,TRBJ2-2,.,.,TGTGCCAGCAGTGAGGCCAGGGGAAACACCGGGGAGCTGTTTTTT,CASSEARGNTGELFF
TRBV5-1,TRBJ2-5,.,TRBD1,TGCGCCAGCAGCTTCACAGGGGAAGAGACCCAGTACTTC,CASSFTGEETQYF
TRBV7-9,TRBJ1-2,.,.,TGTGCCAGCAGCCGGACAGCTACCCGACTTTCCTATGGCTACACCTTC,CASSRTATRLSYGYTF
TRBV11-3,TRBJ2-1,.,.,TGTGCCAGCAGCTTAGACGTAGCCTACCCATACAATGAGCAGTTCTTC,CASSLDVAYPYNEQFF
TRBV2,TRBJ2-4,.,.,TGTGCCAGCAGTGATCGCCCCCCCGACAGAGCCAAAAACATTCAGTACTTC,CASSDRPPDRAKNIQYF
TRBV7-8,TRBJ1-1,.,TRBD1,TGTGCCAGCAGCTTAGCCGGCAGGGGGATGAACACTGAAGCTTTCTTT,CASSLAGRGMNTEAFF
TRBV7-2,TRBJ2-1,.,TRBD2,TGTGCCAGCAGCTTAGGGACTAGCGGGAGGTATGAGCAGTTCTTC,CASSLGTSGRYEQFF
TRBV15,TRBJ1-5,.,.,TGTGCCACCAGCCACATTAGCAATCAGCCCCAGCATTTT,CATSHISNQPQHF
TRBV5-6,TRBJ1-2,.,.,TGTGCCAGCAGCTTTGTTCGGGGAAGTGCTGGCTACACCTTC,CASSFVRGSAGYTF
TRBV4-1,TRBJ2-3,.,TRBD2,TGCGCCAGCAGCCCACGTGGGCTAGCGGGAGGTTCCGTCGGGGATACGCAGTATTTT,CASSPRGLAGGSVGDTQYF
TRBV5-1,TRBJ1-2,.,TRBD1,TGCGCCAGCAGCTTGCCCGACAGGGGCTATGGCTACACCTTC,CASSLPDRGYGYTF
TRBV7-2,TRBJ1-6,.,.,TGTGCCAGCAGCTTAGGCTTCTTCCGGAGCTCCTATAATTCACCCCTCCACTTT,CASSLGFFRSSYNSPLHF
TRBV11-2,TRBJ2-1,.,TRBD1,TGTGCCAGCAGCTTAGTGGGACAGGGTTTTAACAATGAGCAGTTCTTC,CASSLVGQGFNNEQFF
TRBV5-6,TRBJ2-1,.,.,TGTGCCAGCAGCTTTAGGAGGGATGAGCAGTTCTTC,CASSFRRDEQFF
TRBV7-6,TRBJ2-1,.,TRBD1,TGTGCCAGCAGCTTAGGGGGCCCGACAGGGGCGGATGAGCAGTTCTTC,CASSLGGPTGADEQFF
TRBV15,TRBJ1-2,.,.,TGTGCCACCAGCAGACAGGGAGGGGCGAATGGCTACACCTTC,CATSRQGGANGYTF
TRBV7-9,TRBJ1-2,.,.,TGTGCCAGCAGCTTATTGTGGGGGGACTATGGCTACACCTTC,CASSLLWGDYGYTF
TRBV11-1,TRBJ2-7,few,.,TGTGCCAGCAGCGTGGACTCACCTCGCTCCTACGAGCAGTACTTC,CASSVDSPRSYEQYF